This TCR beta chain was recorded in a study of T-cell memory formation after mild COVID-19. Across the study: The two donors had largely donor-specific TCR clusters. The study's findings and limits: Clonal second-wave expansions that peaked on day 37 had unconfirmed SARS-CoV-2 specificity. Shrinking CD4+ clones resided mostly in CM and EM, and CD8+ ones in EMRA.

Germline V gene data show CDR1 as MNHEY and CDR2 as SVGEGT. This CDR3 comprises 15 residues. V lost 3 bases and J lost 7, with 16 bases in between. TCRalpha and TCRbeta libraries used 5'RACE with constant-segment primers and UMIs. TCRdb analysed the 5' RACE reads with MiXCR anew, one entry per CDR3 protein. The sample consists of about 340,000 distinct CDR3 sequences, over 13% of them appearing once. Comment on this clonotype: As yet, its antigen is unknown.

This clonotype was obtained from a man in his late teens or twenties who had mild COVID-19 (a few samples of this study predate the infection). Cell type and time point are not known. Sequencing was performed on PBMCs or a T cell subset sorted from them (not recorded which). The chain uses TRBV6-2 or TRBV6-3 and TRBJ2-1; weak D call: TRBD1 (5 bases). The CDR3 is CASSYRQGMLNEQFF. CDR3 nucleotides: TGTGCCAGCAGTTATCGTCAGGGAATGTTAAATGAGCAGTTCTTC.